The 20 T cell receptor beta chains listed next were all sequenced from one sample in a study of T cell clones after liver transplantation. Profiling relied on immunoSEQ multiplex PCR, and the TCRdb table lists in-frame clones only, not all of them. The repertoire holds about 76,000 clones, around four fifths seen once, with 2.5% to 3.5% in the top ten. The sequences come from CD4+ T cells from blood, collected at the 22-month timepoint. The receptors were gathered from a human patient who received a liver transplant. Some of the T cells may derive from the graft donor.

This clone was recorded only once. The chain links TRBV29-1 to TRBJ2-1, with D tentatively TRBD2 (6 bases). CDR3 length: 14 residues. Per germline, CDR1 SQVTM and CDR2 ANQGSEA. The germline V and J ends were trimmed by 6 bases and 6 bases, with 18 bases remaining between them. The CDR3 DNA is TGCAGCGTCGGGACTCCTCCGGCCTCCAATGAGCAGTTCTTC. It specifies CSVGTPPASNEQFF.

This clone was counted a few times. The chain carries TRBV9 and TRBJ1-1; tentatively, D is TRBD1 (5 bases). The CDR3 runs 14 residues. V was trimmed by 4 bases and J by 1 base, leaving 11 bases between them. Germline values: CDR1 SGDLS, CDR2 YYNGEE. The CDR3 spells CASSPLDRNTEAFF. CDR3 DNA sequence: TGTGCCAGCAGCCCTCTAGACAGGAACACTGAAGCTTTCTTT.

The rearrangement links TRBV5-1 to TRBJ2-1, with 11 nucleotides matching TRBD2. V was clipped by 3 bases and J by 4 bases; unmatched bases: 3. This CDR3 is built from 15 residues. Germline lookup yields CDR1 SGHRS and CDR2 YFSETQ. The CDR3 nucleotides are TGCGCCAGCAGCTGGACTAGCGGGCTGTACAATGAGCAGTTCTTC. Its translation: CASSWTSGLYNEQFF. Drawing the rest from reference TRBV5-1 and TRBJ2-1, the complete variable domain is KAGVTQTPRYLIKTRGQQVTLSCSPISGHRSVSWYQQTPGQGLQFLFEYFSETQRNKGNFPGRFSGRQFSNSRSEMNVSTLELGDSALYLCASSWTSGLYNEQFFGPGTRLTVL.

For this clone: A junction boundary mismatches the germline segment, possibly from a read error. This chain links TRBV29-1 with TRBJ1-2, with a weak D call TRBD1 (5 bases). CDR3 length: 13 amino acids. Per the germline V gene, CDR1 is SQVTM and CDR2 is ANQGSEA. The CDR3 DNA reads TGCAGCGTGGAAGAGGGGCCGGACTATGGCTACACCTTC. Its protein product is CSVEEGPDYGYTF.

V and J are TRBV6-5 and TRBJ1-5; D is perhaps TRBD1 (5 bases). The CDR3 sequence is 15 residues long. Germline V gene data show CDR1 as MNHEY and CDR2 as SVGAGI. V dropped 6 bases and J dropped 3 bases, with 15 bases sitting between them. This CDR3 reads CASRKDGGNNQPQHF. CDR3 sequence (DNA): TGTGCCAGCAGAAAGGACGGGGGGAACAATCAGCCCCAGCATTTT.

The V call is TRBV15, the J call TRBJ2-1, with 9 bases identical to TRBD1. CDR3 length: 14 amino acids. Germline V gene sequence: CDR1 LNHNV, CDR2 YYDKDF (reference sequence). V trimming: 6 bases; J trimming: 7 bases; junction bases outside the gene matches: 7. CDR3 sequence (DNA): TGTGCCACCAGAGGACAGGGGAGTTTGAATGAGCAGTTCTTC. Its protein is CATRGQGSLNEQFF.

The chain employs TRBV7-3 and TRBJ2-5; perhaps TRBD1 as D (5 bases). The CDR3 covers 13 residues. Trimming left V 5 bases short and J 5 bases short, with 12 bases between. CDR1 and CDR2 from the germline V gene are SGHTA and FQGTGA. CDR3 sequence (DNA): TGTGCCAGCAGCCCCCCCAGGGATGAGACCCAGTACTTC. Its translation is CASSPPRDETQYF.

This chain joins TRBV23-1 and TRBJ2-7; D is unclear. TRBV23-1 is annotated as an ORF whose role is uncertain. V lost 1 base and J lost 3, with 7 bases in between. This CDR3 is 13 amino acids long. The CDR3 DNA is TGCGCCAGCAGTCAATTGGCCAACTACGAGCAGTACTTC. Encoded protein: CASSQLANYEQYF.

The chain links TRBV19 to TRBJ1-5; 8 bases fit TRBD1. The CDR3 extends over 14 amino acids. The J segment lost 2 bases and the V segment lost 3 bases, leaving 0 bases of the junction unmatched. Germline CDR1 LNHDA, CDR2 SQIVND (reference sequence). The CDR3 protein is CASSMTGGNQPQHF. In DNA form, the CDR3 reads TGTGCCAGTAGTATGACAGGGGGCAATCAGCCCCAGCATTTT.

This rearrangement joins TRBV6-1 to TRBJ2-1; perhaps TRBD1 as D (6 bases). Between the trimmed V and J ends, which lost 8 bases and 3 bases, there was a span of 14 bases. Germline CDR1 reads MNHNS; CDR2 reads SASEGT. The CDR3 runs to 14 residues. The CDR3 spells CASFGGQYYNEQFF. DNA of the CDR3: TGTGCCAGCTTCGGCGGACAGTACTACAATGAGCAGTTCTTC.

The rearrangement uses TRBV15 and TRBJ2-5; D may be TRBD1 (6 bases). The CDR3 consists of 16 residues. The germline CDR1 and CDR2 sequences are LNHNV and YYDKDF (reference sequence). V was shortened by 0 bases and J by 2 bases, with 13 bases between the two germline ends. CDR3 in DNA: TGTGCCACCAGCAGAGATCGGAACAGGGTACAAGAGACCCAGTACTTC. Translated, it gives CATSRDRNRVQETQYF.

V gene TRBV4-2 combines with J gene TRBJ2-2; 10 bases are shared with TRBD2. V lost 0 bases, J lost 8 bases, and 9 bases stayed unmatched. This CDR3 has 17 residues. Germline CDR1 and CDR2: LGHNA and YNFKEQ. The CDR3 loop reads CASSQEASGGVRGELFF. CDR3 bases: TGTGCCAGCAGCCAAGAGGCTAGCGGGGGTGTGAGGGGGGAGCTGTTTTTT.

The chain combines TRBV6-5 with TRBJ2-5; no firm D call. V dropped 6 bases and J dropped 5 bases, with 7 bases sitting between them. This CDR3 spans 11 amino acids. Per the germline V gene, CDR1 is MNHEY and CDR2 is SVGAGI. The CDR3: CASSEEETQYF. The CDR3 DNA reads TGTGCCAGCAGCGAAGAGGAGACCCAGTACTTC.

This clone was seen once. The chain is built from TRBV5-5 and TRBJ2-6, with D perhaps assigned TRBD1 or TRBD2 (5 bases each). The CDR3 length is 14 residues. Germline V lookup: CDR1 SGHKS, CDR2 YYEKEE (reference sequence). V was clipped by 3 bases and J by 1 base, with 5 bases between them. CDR3 sequence reads: CASSWGSGANVLTF. In DNA form, the CDR3 reads TGTGCCAGCAGCTGGGGGTCTGGGGCCAACGTCCTGACTTTC.

V usage is TRBV5-1 and J usage is TRBJ1-1; a possible D gene is TRBD1 (5 bases). V gave up 2 bases and J gave up 4 bases, with 21 bases separating them. The CDR3 covers 17 residues. The germline CDR1 and CDR2 sequences are SGHRS and YFSETQ. This CDR3 is CASSLGPAHQGGTEAFF. CDR3 sequence (DNA): TGCGCCAGCAGCTTAGGCCCAGCCCATCAGGGTGGCACTGAAGCTTTCTTT.

The V and J genes are TRBV5-1 and TRBJ1-3, with D unclear. Between the trimmed V and J ends, which lost 0 bases and 0 bases, there was a span of 7 bases. CDR1 and CDR2 from the germline V gene are SGHRS and YFSETQ. This CDR3 has 15 amino acids. For the CDR3, the DNA is TGCGCCAGCAGCTTGGAACATTTCTCTGGAAACACCATATATTTT. It codes for CASSLEHFSGNTIYF.

Only one count was recorded for this clone. This sequence joins TRBV19 and TRBJ1-2; D remains unclear. The CDR3 sequence is 13 residues long. CDR1 is LNHDA and CDR2 is SQIVND in the germline V gene (reference sequence). The V gene lost 6 bases and the J gene lost 2 bases, with 10 bases spanning the gap. CDR3: CASSMDGNYGYTF. DNA for the CDR3: TGTGCCAGTAGCATGGACGGAAACTATGGCTACACCTTC. Based on the CDR3 plus reference TRBV19 and TRBJ1-2, the full variable domain is DGGITQSPKYLFRKEGQNVTLSCEQNLNHDAMYWYRQDPGQGLRLIYYSQIVNDFQKGDIAEGYSVSREKKESFPLTVTSAQKNPTAFYLCASSMDGNYGYTFGSGTRLTVV.

The chain uses TRBV18 and TRBJ1-1, with D unclear. Germline CDR1 and CDR2: KGHSH and LQKENI. The CDR3 contains 12 residues. The V end lost 6 bases, the J end lost 6 bases, and 11 bases lay between the germline ends. CDR3 DNA: TGTGCCAGCTCCCAAGGAGAGGCTGAAGCTTTCTTT. Protein product: CASSQGEAEAFF.

This chain joins TRBV28 and TRBJ1-1, with D perhaps matching TRBD1 (5 bases). The V gene lost 3 bases and the J gene lost 4 bases, with 12 bases spanning the gap. This CDR3 is built from 14 residues. The V gene's germline CDR1 is MDHEN and CDR2 SYDVKM. CDR3 sequence: CASSLGGYSTEAFF. The CDR3 coding sequence is TGTGCCAGCAGTTTGGGGGGGTACAGCACTGAAGCTTTCTTT.

The CDR3 protein is CASSRGTRGSETQYF. The CDR3 DNA reads TGTGCCAGCAGCCGCGGGACTAGGGGATCGGAGACCCAGTACTTC. The chain is built from TRBV11-2 and TRBJ2-5; TRBD2 agrees at 8 bases. The CDR3 is made up of 15 amino acids. With V trimmed by 5 bases and J by 5 bases, 10 bases remained unmatched. The germline CDR1 and CDR2 sequences are SGHAT and FQNNGV.